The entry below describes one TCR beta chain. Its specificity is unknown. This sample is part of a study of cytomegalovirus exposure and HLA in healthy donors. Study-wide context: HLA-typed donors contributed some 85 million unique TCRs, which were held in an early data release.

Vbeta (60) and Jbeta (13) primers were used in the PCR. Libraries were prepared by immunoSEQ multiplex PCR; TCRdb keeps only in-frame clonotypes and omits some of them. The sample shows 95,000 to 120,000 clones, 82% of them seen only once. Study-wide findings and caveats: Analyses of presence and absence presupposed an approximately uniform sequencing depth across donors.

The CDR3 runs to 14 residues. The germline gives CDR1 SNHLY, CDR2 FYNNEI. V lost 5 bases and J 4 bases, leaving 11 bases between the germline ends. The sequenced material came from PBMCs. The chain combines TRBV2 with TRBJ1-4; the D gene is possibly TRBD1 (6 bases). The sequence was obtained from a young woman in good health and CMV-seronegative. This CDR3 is CASSTGLGNEKLFF. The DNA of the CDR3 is TGTGCCAGCAGTACAGGGCTGGGTAATGAAAAACTGTTTTTT.